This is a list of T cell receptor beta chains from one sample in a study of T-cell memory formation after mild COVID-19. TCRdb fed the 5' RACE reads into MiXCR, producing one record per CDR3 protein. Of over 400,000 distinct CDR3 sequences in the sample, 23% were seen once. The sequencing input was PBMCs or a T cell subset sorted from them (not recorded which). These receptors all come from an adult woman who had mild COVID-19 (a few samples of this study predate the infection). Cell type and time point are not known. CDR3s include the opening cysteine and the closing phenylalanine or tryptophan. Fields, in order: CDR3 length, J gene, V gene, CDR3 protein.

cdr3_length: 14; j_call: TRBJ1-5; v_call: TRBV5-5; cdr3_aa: CASSLDLSNQPQHF
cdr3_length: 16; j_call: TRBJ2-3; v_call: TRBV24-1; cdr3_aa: CATSRTSGALGNTQYF
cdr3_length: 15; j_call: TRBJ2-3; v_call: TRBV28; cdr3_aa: CASSSDSHAADTQYF
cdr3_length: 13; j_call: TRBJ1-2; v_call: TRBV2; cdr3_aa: CASSERRPHGYTF
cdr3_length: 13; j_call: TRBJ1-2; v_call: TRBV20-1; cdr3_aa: CSAPRPGSYGYTF
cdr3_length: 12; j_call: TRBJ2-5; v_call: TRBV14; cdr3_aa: CASSQDRGTQYF
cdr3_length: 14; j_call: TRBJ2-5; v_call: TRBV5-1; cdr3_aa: CASSLNGVQETQYF
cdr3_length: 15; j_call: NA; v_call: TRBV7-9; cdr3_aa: CASSSRDSPKNIQFF
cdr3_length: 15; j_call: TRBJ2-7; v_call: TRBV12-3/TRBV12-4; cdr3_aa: CASSFAGGLTYEQYF
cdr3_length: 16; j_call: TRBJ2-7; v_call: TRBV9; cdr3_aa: CASSAGTSGKSYEQYF
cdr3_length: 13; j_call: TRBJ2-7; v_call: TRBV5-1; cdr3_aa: CASSHTGHHEQYF
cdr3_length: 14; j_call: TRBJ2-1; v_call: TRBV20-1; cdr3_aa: CSARGAGIYNEQFF
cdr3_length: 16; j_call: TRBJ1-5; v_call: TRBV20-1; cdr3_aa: CSARDWSTGGNQPQHF
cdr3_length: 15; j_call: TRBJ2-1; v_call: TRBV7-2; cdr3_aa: CASSSTGVLFNEQFF
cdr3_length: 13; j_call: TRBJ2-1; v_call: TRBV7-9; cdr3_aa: CASNDILVDEQFF
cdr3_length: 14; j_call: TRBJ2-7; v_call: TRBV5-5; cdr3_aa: CASGLRDRVPLQYF
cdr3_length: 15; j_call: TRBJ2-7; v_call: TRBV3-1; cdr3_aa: CASSLAPGGSNEQYF
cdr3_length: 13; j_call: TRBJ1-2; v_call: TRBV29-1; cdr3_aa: CSVEGGFDYGYTF
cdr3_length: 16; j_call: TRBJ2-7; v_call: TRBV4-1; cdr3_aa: CASSPYLGGVVYEQYF
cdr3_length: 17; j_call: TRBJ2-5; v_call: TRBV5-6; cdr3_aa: CASSLRTSGGAEETQYF
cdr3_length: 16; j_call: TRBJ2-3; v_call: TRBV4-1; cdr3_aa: CASSQIDLVSTDTQYF
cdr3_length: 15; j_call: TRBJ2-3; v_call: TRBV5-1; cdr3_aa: CASSLGQGAPDTQYF
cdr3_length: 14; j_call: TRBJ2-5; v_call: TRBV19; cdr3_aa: CASSKGQGSETQYF
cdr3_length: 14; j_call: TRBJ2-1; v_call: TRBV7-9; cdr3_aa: CASSLHRTSNEQFF
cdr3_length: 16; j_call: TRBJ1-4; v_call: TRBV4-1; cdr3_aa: CASSLSGSATNEKLFF
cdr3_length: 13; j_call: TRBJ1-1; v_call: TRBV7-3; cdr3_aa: CASSPGANTEAFF
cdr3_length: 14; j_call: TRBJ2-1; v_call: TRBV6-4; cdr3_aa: CASSPSDSSNEQFF
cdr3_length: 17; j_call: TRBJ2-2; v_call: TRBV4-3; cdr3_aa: CASSQSVLRQTVGELFF
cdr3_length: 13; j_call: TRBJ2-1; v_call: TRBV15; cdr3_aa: CATSLKTRNEQFF
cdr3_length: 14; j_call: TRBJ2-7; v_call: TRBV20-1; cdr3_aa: CSAGRVGEAYEQYF
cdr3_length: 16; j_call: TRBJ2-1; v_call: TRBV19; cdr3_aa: CASSLQSQTPYNEQFF
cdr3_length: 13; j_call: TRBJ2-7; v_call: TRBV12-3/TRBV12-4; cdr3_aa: CASSLVSSDEQYF
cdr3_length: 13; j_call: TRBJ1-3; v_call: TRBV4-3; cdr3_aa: CASSQAHRNTIYF
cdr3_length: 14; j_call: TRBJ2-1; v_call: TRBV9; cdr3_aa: CASSRTKGFYEQFF
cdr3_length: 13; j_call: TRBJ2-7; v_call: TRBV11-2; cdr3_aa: CASSSRGSNEQYF
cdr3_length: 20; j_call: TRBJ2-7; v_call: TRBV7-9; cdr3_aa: CASSLPNRDRGRGPSPEQYF
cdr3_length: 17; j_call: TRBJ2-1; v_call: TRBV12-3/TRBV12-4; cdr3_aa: CASSWHDQGAQLGEQFF
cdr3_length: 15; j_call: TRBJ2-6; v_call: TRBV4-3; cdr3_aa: CASREHLSGANVLTF
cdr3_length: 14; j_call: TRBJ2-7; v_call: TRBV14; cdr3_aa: CASSQDIPPREQYF
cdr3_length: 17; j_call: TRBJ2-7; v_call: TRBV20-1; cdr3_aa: CSARRGTLESTPYEQYF
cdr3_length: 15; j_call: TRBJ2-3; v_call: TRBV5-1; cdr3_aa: CASSNDGGNTDTQYF
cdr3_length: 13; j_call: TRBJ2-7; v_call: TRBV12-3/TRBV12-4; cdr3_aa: CASSGLEGYEQYF
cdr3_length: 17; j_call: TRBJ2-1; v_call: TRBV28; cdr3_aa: CASSSRGLAGVKDEQFF
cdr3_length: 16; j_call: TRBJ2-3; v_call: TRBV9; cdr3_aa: CASSVAGTSRTDTQYF
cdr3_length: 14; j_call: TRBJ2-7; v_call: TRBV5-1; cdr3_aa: CASSLAGAGREQYF
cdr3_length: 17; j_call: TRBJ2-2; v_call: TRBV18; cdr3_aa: CASSPAQGALATGELFF
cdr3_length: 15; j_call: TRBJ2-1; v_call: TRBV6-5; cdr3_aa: CASSPGPRSYNEQFF
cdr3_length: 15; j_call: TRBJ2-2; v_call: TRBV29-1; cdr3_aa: CSVANPRAQPGELFF
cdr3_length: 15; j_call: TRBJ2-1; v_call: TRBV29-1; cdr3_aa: CSVQREGGPYNEQFF
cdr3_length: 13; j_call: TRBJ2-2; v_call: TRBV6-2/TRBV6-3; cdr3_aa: CASIETNTGELFF
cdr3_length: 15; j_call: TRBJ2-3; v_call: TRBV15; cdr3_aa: CATSRGDGSTDTQYF
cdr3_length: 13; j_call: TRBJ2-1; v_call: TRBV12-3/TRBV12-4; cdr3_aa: CASSLRAGGEQFF
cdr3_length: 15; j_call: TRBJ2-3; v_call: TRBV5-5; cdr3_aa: CASSFPGTPQSTQYF
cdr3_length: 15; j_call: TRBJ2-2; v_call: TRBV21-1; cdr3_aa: CASSPRGTITGELFF
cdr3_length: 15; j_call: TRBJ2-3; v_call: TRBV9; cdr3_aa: CASSVGESVADTQYF
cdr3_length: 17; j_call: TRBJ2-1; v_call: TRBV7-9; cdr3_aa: CASSPRGAGTSYNEQFF
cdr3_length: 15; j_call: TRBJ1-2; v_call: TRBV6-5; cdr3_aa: CASQSGGGANYGYTF
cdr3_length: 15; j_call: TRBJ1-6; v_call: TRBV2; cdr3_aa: CASSVDDSVGSPLHF
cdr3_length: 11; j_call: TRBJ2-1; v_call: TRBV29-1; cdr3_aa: CSVRVYNEQFF
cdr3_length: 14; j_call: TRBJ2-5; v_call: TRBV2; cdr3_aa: CASSEWRAQETQYF